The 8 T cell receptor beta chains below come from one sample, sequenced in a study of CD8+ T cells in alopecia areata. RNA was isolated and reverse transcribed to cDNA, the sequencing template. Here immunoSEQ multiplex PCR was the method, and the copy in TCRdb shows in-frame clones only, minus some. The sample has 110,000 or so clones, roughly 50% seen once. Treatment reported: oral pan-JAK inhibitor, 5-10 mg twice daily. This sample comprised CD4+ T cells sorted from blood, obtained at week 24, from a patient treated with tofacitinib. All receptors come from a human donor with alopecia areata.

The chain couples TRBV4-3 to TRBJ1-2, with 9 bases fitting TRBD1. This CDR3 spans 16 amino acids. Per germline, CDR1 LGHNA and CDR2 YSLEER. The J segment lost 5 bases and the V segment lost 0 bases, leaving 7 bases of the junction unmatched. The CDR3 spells CASSQEWDRDWYGYTF. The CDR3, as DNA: TGCGCCAGCAGCCAAGAGTGGGACAGGGACTGGTATGGCTACACCTTC.

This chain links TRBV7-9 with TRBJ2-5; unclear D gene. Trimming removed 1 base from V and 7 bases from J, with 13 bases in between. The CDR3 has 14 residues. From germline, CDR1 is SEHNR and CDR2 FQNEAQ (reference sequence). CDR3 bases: TGTGCCAGCAGCTTAGAACTGGCCTGGGGGACCCAGTACTTC. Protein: CASSLELAWGTQYF. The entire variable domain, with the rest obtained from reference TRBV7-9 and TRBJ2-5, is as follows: DTGVSQNPRHKITKRGQNVTFRCDPISEHNRLYWYRQTLGQGPEFLTYFQNEAQLEKSRLLSDRFSAERPKGSFSTLEIQRTEQGDSAMYLCASSLELAWGTQYFGPGTRLLVL.

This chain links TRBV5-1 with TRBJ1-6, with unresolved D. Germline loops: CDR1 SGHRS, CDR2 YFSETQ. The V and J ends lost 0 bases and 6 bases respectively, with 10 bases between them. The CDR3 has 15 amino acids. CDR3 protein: CASSLDEVFNSPLHF. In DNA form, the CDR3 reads TGCGCCAGCAGCTTGGACGAGGTATTTAATTCACCCCTCCACTTT.

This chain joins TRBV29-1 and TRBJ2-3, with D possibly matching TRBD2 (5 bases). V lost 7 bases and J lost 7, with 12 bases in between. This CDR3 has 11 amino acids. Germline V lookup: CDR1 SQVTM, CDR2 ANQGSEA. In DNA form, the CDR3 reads TGCAGCGCCCCAGGACTTAATACGCAGTATTTT. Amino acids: CSAPGLNTQYF.

The CDR3 bases are TGTGCCAGCAGTGAAGTAAACATTCAGTACTTC. This codes for CASSEVNIQYF. The chain links TRBV2 to TRBJ2-4; unclear D gene. CDR3 length: 11 residues. V shed 1 base and J shed 6 bases, with 1 base lying between them. Germline CDR1 SNHLY, CDR2 FYNNEI.

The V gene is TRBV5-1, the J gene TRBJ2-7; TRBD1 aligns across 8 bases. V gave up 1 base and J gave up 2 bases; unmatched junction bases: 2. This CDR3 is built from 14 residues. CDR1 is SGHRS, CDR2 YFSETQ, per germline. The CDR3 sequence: CASSLLQGAYEQYF. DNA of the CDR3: TGCGCCAGCAGCTTGTTACAGGGGGCCTACGAGCAGTACTTC.

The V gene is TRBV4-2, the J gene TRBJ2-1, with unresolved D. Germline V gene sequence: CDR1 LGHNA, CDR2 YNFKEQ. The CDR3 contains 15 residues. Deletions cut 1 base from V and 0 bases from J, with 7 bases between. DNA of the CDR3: TGTGCCAGCAGCCAAGGGCAGCGCTCCTACAATGAGCAGTTCTTC. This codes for CASSQGQRSYNEQFF.

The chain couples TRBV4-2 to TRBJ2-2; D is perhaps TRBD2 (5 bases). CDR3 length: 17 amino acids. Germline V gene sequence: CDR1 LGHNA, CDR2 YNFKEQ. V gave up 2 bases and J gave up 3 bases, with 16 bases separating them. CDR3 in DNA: TGTGCCAGCAGCCAACTCGGGGTAGCCTGGGACACCGGGGAGCTGTTTTTT. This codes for CASSQLGVAWDTGELFF.